This TCR beta chain was identified in a study of naive and memory T cell subsets. The sample holds a few counts of this clonotype. The target antigen is unknown. Germline trimming cut 3 bases from V and 8 bases from J; bases unmatched to any gene: 3. The CDR3 spans 13 residues. Germline-derived CDR1 and CDR2 are SGDLS and YYNGEE. The beta constant-region primer was an equimolar mix of two oligonucleotides covering TRBC1 and TRBC2. The ligated cDNA underwent four PCR rounds using SP2 and nested alpha and beta constant-region primers. TCRdb re-analysed the UMI-ligation and nested PCR reads in MiXCR, keeping a single row per CDR3 protein. Here the sample spans 98,000 or so distinct CDR3 sequences, around 15% being singletons. Study conclusions and caveats: In CD4 and CD8 cells, diversity dropped from naive through EMRA. Findings for naive and memory subsets could not be checked against ground truth. In naive cells, over 95% of TCR sequences were seen only once. Especially in CD8 cells, naive repertoires contained a few larger clonotypes, possibly CD45RA-re-expressing memory cells.

The sample comprised naive CD8+ T cells from blood. This sequence joins TRBV9 and TRBJ2-1; TRBD1 agrees at 9 bases. The source of this sequence is a human donor in good health. The CDR3 DNA follows: TGTGCCAGCAGCGGAACAGGGGGCGATGAGCAGTTCTTC. The encoded protein is CASSGTGGDEQFF.